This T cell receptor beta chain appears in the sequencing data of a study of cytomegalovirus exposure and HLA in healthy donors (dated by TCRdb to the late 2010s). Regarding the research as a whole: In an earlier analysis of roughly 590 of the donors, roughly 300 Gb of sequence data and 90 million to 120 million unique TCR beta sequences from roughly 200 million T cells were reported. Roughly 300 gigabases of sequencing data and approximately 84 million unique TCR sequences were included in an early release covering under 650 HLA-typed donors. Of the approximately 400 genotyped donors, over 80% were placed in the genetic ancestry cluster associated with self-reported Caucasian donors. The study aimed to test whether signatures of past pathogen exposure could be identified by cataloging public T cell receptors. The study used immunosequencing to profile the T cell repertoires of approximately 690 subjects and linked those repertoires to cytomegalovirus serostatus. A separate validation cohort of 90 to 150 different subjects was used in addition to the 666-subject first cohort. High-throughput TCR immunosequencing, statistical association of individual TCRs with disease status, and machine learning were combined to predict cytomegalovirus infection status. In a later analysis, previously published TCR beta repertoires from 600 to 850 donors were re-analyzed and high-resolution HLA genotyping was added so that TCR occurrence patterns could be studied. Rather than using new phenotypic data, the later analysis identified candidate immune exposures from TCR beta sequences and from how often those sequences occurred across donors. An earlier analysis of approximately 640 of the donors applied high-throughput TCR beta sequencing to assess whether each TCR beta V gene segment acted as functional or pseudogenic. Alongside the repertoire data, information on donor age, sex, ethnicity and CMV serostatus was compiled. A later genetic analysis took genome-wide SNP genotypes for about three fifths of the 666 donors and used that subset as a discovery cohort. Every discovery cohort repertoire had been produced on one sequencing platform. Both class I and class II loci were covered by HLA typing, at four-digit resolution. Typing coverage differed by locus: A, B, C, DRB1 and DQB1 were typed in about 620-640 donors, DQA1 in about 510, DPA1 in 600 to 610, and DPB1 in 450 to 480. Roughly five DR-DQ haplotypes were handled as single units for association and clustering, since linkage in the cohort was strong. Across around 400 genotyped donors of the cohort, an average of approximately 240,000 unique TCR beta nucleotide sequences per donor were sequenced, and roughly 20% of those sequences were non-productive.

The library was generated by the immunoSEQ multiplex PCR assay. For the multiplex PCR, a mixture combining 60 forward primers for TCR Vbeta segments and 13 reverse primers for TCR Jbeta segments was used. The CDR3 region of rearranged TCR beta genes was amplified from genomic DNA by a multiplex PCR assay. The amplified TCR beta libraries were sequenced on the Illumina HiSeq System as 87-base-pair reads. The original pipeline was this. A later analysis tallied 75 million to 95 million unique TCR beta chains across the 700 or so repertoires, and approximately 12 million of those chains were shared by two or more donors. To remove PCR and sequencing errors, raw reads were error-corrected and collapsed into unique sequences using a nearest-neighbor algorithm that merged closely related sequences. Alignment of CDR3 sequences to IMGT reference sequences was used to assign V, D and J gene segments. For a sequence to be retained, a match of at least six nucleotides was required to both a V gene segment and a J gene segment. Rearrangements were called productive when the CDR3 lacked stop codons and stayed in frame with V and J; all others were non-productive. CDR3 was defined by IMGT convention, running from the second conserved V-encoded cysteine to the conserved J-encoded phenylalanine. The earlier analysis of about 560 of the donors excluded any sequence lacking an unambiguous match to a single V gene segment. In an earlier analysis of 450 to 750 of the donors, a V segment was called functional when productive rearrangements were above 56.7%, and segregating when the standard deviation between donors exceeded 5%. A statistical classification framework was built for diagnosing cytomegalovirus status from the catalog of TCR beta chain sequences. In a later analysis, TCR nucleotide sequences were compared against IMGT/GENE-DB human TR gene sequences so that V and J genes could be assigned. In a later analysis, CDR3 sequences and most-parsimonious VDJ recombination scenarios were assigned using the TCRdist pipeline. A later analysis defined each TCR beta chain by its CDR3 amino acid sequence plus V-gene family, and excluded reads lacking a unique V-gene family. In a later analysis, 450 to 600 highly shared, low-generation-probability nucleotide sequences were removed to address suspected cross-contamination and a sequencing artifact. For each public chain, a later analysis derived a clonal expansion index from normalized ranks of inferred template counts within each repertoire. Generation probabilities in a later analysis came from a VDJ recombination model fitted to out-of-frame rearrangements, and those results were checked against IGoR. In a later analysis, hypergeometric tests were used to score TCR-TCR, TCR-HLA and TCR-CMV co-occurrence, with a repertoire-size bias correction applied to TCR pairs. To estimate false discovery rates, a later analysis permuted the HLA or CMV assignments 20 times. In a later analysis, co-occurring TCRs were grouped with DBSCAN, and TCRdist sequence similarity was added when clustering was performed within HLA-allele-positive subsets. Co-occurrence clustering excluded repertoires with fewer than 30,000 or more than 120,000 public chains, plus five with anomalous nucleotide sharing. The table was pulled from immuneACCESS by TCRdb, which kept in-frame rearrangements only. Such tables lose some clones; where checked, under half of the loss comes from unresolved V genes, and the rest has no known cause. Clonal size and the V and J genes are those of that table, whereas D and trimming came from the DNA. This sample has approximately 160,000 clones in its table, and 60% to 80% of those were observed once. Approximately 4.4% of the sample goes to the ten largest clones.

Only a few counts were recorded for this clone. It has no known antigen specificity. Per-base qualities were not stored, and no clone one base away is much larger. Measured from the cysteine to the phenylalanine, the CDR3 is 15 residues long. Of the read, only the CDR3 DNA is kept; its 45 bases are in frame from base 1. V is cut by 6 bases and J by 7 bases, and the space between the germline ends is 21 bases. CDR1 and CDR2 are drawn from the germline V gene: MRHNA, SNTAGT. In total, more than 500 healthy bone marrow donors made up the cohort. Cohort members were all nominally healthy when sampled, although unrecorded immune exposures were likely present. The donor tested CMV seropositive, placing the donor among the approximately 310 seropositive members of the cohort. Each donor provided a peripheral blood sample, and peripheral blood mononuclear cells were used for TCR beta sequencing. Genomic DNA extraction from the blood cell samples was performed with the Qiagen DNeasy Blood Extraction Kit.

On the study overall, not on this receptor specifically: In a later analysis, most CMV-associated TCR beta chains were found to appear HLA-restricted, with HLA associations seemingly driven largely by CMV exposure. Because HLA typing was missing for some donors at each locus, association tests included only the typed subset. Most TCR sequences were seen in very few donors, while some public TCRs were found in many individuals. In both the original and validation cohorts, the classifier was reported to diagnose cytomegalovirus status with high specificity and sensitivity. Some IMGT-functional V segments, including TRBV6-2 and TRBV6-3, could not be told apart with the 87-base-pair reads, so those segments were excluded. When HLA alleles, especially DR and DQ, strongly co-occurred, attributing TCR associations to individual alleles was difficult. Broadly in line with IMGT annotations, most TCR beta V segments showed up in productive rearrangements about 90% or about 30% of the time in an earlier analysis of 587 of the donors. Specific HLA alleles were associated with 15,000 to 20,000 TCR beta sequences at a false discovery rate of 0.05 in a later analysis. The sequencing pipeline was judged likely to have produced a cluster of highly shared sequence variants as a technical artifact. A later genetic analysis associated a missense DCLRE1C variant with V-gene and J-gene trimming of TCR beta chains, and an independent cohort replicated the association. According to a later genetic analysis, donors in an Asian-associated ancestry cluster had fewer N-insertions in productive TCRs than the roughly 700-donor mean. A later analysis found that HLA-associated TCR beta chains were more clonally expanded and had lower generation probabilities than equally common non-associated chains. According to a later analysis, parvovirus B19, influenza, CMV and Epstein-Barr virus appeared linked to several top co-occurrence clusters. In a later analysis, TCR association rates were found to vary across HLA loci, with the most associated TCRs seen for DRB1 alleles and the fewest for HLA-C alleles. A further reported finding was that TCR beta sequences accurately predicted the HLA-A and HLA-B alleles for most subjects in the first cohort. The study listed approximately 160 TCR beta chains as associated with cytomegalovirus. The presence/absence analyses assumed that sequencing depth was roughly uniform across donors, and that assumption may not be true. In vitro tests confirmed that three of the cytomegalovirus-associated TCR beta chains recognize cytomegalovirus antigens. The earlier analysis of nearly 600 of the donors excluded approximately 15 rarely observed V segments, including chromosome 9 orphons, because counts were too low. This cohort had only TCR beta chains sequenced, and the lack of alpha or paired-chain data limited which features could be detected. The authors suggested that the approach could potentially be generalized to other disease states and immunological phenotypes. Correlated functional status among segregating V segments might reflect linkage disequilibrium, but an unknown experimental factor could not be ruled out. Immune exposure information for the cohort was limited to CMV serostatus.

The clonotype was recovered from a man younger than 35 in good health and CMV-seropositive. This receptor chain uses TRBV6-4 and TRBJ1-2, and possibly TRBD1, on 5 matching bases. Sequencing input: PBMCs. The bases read TGTGCCAGCAGCGGGGGGACGGCATATTCGGGTGGCTACACCTTC. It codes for CASSGGTAYSGGYTF.